This TCR beta chain emerged from a study of blood T cells in healthy people across ages. Germline CDR1 is SGHVS and CDR2 is FNYEAQ. The V and J ends lost 5 bases and 3 bases, in that order; junction bases with no gene match: 6. The CDR3 has 15 amino acids. Combining a sample-barcoded 5' primer with a J-beta primer mix, a second PCR ran for about 7 to 11 cycles. TCRdb called the 5' RACE reads again in MiXCR, with one record for every CDR3 protein. The data hold 950,000 to 1,200,000 distinct CDR3 sequences, with approximately 38% observed a single time. This sequence joins TRBV7-6 and TRBJ1-4; 7 bases align to TRBD1. The material sequenced was blood. This receptor was identified in a man between 18 and 35 years old in good health. CDR3 sequence: CASSPQTGPNEKLFF. DNA for the CDR3: TGTGCCAGCAGCCCCCAGACAGGGCCTAATGAAAAACTGTTTTTT.